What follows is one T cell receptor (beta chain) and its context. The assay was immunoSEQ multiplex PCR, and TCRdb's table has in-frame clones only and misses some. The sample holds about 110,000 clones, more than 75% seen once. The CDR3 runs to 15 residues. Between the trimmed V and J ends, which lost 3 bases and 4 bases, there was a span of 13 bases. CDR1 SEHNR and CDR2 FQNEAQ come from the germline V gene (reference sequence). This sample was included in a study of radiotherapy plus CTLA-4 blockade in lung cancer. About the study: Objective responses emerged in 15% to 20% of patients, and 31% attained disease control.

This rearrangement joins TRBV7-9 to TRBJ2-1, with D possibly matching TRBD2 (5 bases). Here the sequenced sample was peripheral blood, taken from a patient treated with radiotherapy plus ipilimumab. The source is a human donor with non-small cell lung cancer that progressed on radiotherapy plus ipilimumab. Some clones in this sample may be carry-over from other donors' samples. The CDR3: CASSFTGNLYNEQFF. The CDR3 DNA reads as TGTGCCAGCAGCTTCACCGGGAATTTATACAATGAGCAGTTCTTC. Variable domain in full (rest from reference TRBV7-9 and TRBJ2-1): DTGVSQNPRHKITKRGQNVTFRCDPISEHNRLYWYRQTLGQGPEFLTYFQNEAQLEKSRLLSDRFSAERPKGSFSTLEIQRTEQGDSAMYLCASSFTGNLYNEQFFGPGTRLTVL.